This T cell receptor (beta chain) was sequenced in a study of PD-1 blockade in classical Hodgkin lymphoma. Overall study findings and caveats: Diminished baseline TCR diversity has been reported in newly diagnosed patients relative to healthy donors. Although disease activity or prior therapy may be involved, causes of the repertoire differences remain undefined.

Time point here: newly diagnosed, previously untreated cHL patient sample. Magnetic depletion of unwanted cells isolated CD4+ T cells from thawed PBMCs. Acting as the comparison were PBMCs from newly diagnosed, untreated classical Hodgkin lymphoma. As for this clone: Its antigen is not known.

TCRdb's table, derived via immunoSEQ multiplex PCR, lists solely in-frame clones and lacks some. The sample includes around 21,000 clones, 90% of them seen just once. CDR1 and CDR2 (germline): SGHAT, FQNNGV. The junction had 3 bases not matched to a gene; V was cut back by 5 bases and J by 5 bases. The CDR3 consists of 14 residues. The material sequenced was CD4+ T cells from blood. This sequence joins TRBV11-2 and TRBJ2-5, with 12 bases matching TRBD2. The TCR sequence derives from a human donor with classical Hodgkin lymphoma. The CDR3 DNA reads as TGTGCCAGCAGCGCCGGACTAGCGGGGGAGACCCAGTACTTC. Protein: CASSAGLAGETQYF.